This entry lists 30 T cell receptor beta chains sequenced from one sample in a study of T cell responses to AZD1222 COVID-19 vaccine. Assay used: immunoSEQ multiplex PCR; TCRdb lists only in-frame clones, some missing. The repertoire consists of approximately 150,000 clones, with approximately 90% occurring once and the leading ten covering roughly 1.2%. The sequencing here drew on peripheral blood, taken 28 days after the second AZD1222 dose. The origin of the receptors is an adult who received the AZD1222 COVID-19 vaccine.

The chain links TRBV7-9 to TRBJ1-1; D gene ambiguous. Germline lookup yields CDR1 SEHNR and CDR2 FQNEAQ (reference sequence). CDR3 length: 15 amino acids. V lost 3 bases to trimming and J lost 5 bases, with 16 bases between them. CDR3 DNA: TGTGCCAGCAGCTTTGGAGGAGGCCCGGTGACTGAAGCTTTCTTT. This codes for CASSFGGGPVTEAFF.

The gene calls are TRBV10-2 and TRBJ2-7; the match to TRBD1 covers 8 bases. This CDR3 is 12 amino acids long. Germline V gives CDR1 WSHSY, CDR2 SAAADI. Trimming removed 10 bases from V and 5 bases from J; junction bases left unmatched: 7. CDR3 loop: CATRQGNHEQYF. The CDR3 bases are TGCGCCACCAGACAGGGGAACCACGAGCAGTACTTC.

The V gene is TRBV20-1, the J gene TRBJ2-2; 9 positions agree with TRBD1. Losses at the gene ends were 3 bases for V and 6 bases for J; bases not matched to a gene: 8. Germline V gene data show CDR1 as DFQATT and CDR2 as SNEGSKA (reference sequence). The CDR3 loop spans 15 amino acids. The CDR3 here is CSASNRGRIPGELFF. In DNA form, the CDR3 reads TGCAGTGCTAGTAACAGGGGGCGCATCCCCGGGGAGCTGTTTTTT.

This chain connects TRBV24-1 to TRBJ2-2; 7 nucleotides match TRBD1. With V trimmed by 4 bases and J by 3 bases, 4 bases remained unmatched. The CDR3 extends over 15 amino acids. Per germline, CDR1 KGHDR and CDR2 SFDVKD. The CDR3 loop reads CATSERDSYTGELFF. The DNA for the CDR3 is TGTGCCACCAGTGAGAGGGACAGCTACACCGGGGAGCTGTTTTTT.

The chain links TRBV29-1 to TRBJ2-7; D possibly corresponds to TRBD1 (5 bases). The CDR3 is 16 residues long. V shed 2 bases and J shed 4 bases, with 21 bases lying between them. Germline loops: CDR1 SQVTM, CDR2 ANQGSEA. In DNA, the CDR3 is TGCAGCGTTGAAAGGCCGAGGCAGGGCTTCGGGTACGAGCAGTACTTC. Amino acids: CSVERPRQGFGYEQYF.

CDR3: CASSSGQQETQYF. For the CDR3, the DNA is TGTGCCAGCAGCTCTGGACAGCAAGAGACCCAGTACTTC. The chain links TRBV5-5 to TRBJ2-5; possible D gene TRBD1, 6 bases. This CDR3 has 13 residues. Per germline, CDR1 SGHKS and CDR2 YYEKEE (reference sequence). Deletions cut 3 bases from V and 2 bases from J, with 8 bases between.

The V and J genes are TRBV18 and TRBJ1-2; 9 positions agree with TRBD1. V trimming: 4 bases; J trimming: 7 bases; junction bases outside the gene matches: 13. The CDR3 sequence is 16 residues long. Germline values: CDR1 KGHSH, CDR2 LQKENI. The CDR3, as DNA: TGTGCCAGCTCACAGACGAACAGGGGGCTACAAGCTGGCTACACCTTC. Translating it yields CASSQTNRGLQAGYTF. Using reference TRBV18 and TRBJ1-2 for the parts outside the CDR3, the full variable domain is NAGVMQNPRHLVRRRGQEARLRCSPMKGHSHVYWYRQLPEEGLKFMVYLQKENIIDESGMPKERFSAEFPKEGPSILRIQQVVRGDSAAYFCASSQTNRGLQAGYTFGSGTRLTVV.

The chain is built from TRBV9 and TRBJ2-3; 7 nucleotides agree with TRBD1. The V gene end was trimmed by 4 bases and the J gene end by 0 bases; junction bases not matched to a gene: 11. CDR3 length: 17 amino acids. Germline CDR1 and CDR2: SGDLS and YYNGEE. The CDR3 region is CASSPTRTGASTDTQYF. The CDR3 DNA sequence: TGTGCCAGCAGCCCTACCCGTACAGGGGCGAGCACAGATACGCAGTATTTT.

The chain has TRBV28 and TRBJ1-1, with D possibly TRBD1 on 6 matching bases. Trimming took off 8 bases at V and 5 bases at J, with 12 bases between the two ends. CDR3 length equals 12 residues. Germline V gene sequence: CDR1 MDHEN, CDR2 SYDVKM. This CDR3 reads CASLQGYTEAFF. The CDR3 DNA reads TGTGCCAGCTTACAGGGATATACTGAAGCTTTCTTT.

The chain carries TRBV5-4 and TRBJ2-1; D not certain. Germline V gives CDR1 SGHNT, CDR2 YYREEE (reference sequence). V lost 5 bases and J 0 bases, leaving 9 bases between the germline ends. The CDR3 has 14 amino acids. CDR3 amino acids: CASRRGFSYNEQFF. As DNA, the CDR3 is TGTGCCAGCAGGAGAGGATTCTCCTACAATGAGCAGTTCTTC.

This chain connects TRBV4-3 to TRBJ1-2; D might be TRBD1 (5 bases). This CDR3 has 14 residues. Germline lookup yields CDR1 LGHNA and CDR2 YSLEER. Trimming took 4 bases from V and 1 from J, leaving 10 bases between them. The CDR3 sequence is CASSPGLNNYGYTF. For the CDR3, the DNA is TGCGCCAGCAGCCCGGGACTGAATAACTATGGCTACACCTTC.

The chain has TRBV10-3 and TRBJ2-5, with a possible D match to TRBD1 (6 bases). V lost 9 bases to trimming and J lost 1 base, with 12 bases between them. The CDR3 extends over 13 amino acids. The germline V gene has CDR1 ENHRY and CDR2 SYGVKD. CDR3 sequence: CAMAQQGQETQYF. The DNA of the CDR3 is TGTGCCATGGCTCAACAGGGCCAAGAGACCCAGTACTTC.

The chain links TRBV15 to TRBJ1-1; D is ambiguous. V dropped 1 base and J dropped 2 bases, with 11 bases sitting between them. This CDR3 has 15 residues. CDR1 is LNHNV and CDR2 is YYDKDF in the germline V gene (reference sequence). CDR3 in amino acids: CATSRVPVVNTEAFF. DNA for the CDR3: TGTGCCACCAGCAGAGTCCCAGTCGTCAACACTGAAGCTTTCTTT. The complete variable domain, with remaining parts taken from reference TRBV15 and TRBJ1-1, reads DAMVIQNPRYQVTQFGKPVTLSCSQTLNHNVMYWYQQKSSQAPKLLFHYYDKDFNNEADTPDNFQSRRPNTSFCFLDIRSPGLGDTAMYLCATSRVPVVNTEAFFGQGTRLTVV.

This sequence joins TRBV3-1 (or the pseudogene TRBV3-2) and TRBJ2-1; a weak D match, TRBD1 (6 bases). Germline lookup yields CDR1 LGHDT and CDR2 YNNKEL (reference sequence). This CDR3 has 15 amino acids. Trimming cost V 5 bases and J 0 bases, with 11 bases left between them. The CDR3 bases are TGTGCCAGCAGCGCTGGACAGAACTCCTACAATGAGCAGTTCTTC. Amino acids: CASSAGQNSYNEQFF.

This clone has just one count. The chain joins TRBV27 to TRBJ1-2; TRBD1 agrees at 7 bases. V was clipped by 7 bases and J by 5 bases; unmatched bases: 13. The CDR3 is 15 residues long. Germline V gene data show CDR1 as MNHEY and CDR2 as SMNVEV (reference sequence). CDR3 nucleotide sequence: TGTGCCAGCACCTCGACCGGGACAGCACGTTATGGCTACACCTTC. Translating gives CASTSTGTARYGYTF.

The V call is TRBV7-2, the J call TRBJ1-6; D remains ambiguous. CDR1 and CDR2 (germline): SGHTA, FQGNSA. V lost 7 bases and J lost 0, with 13 bases in between. The CDR3 is 16 amino acids. CDR3 coding DNA: TGTGCCAGCACCCCCCGGGGTAACTCCTATAATTCACCCCTCCACTTT. Encoded protein: CASTPRGNSYNSPLHF.

The chain links TRBV5-1 to TRBJ2-1; D not resolved. Per the germline V gene, CDR1 is SGHRS and CDR2 is YFSETQ. V lost 0 bases and J lost 4, with 5 bases in between. The CDR3 spans 13 residues. The CDR3 sequence is CASSLDGYNEQFF. The CDR3 DNA reads TGCGCCAGCAGCTTGGACGGGTACAATGAGCAGTTCTTC.

This chain joins TRBV5-6 and TRBJ2-7; no reliable D call. V lost 0 bases and J lost 1, with 14 bases in between. This CDR3 region has 16 residues. From germline, CDR1 is SGHDT and CDR2 YYEEEE. The CDR3 here is CASSLGREGFSYEQYF. As DNA, the CDR3 is TGTGCCAGCAGCTTGGGGCGAGAAGGTTTTTCCTACGAGCAGTACTTC.

This chain joins TRBV6-5 and TRBJ1-2; D is perhaps TRBD1 (6 bases). The germline V gene has CDR1 MNHEY and CDR2 SVGAGI. Trimming removed 0 bases from V and 5 bases from J, with 10 bases in between. The CDR3 covers 14 residues. CDR3 nucleotide sequence: TGTGCCAGCAGTTACTCCACAGGGTATTATGGCTACACCTTC. Protein: CASSYSTGYYGYTF.

The genes are TRBV6-2 or TRBV6-3 and TRBJ2-3, with 11 nucleotides matching TRBD2. The germline CDR1 and CDR2 sequences are MNHEY and SVGEGT. Trimming removed 6 bases from V and 3 bases from J; junction bases left unmatched: 8. The CDR3 runs to 16 residues. The CDR3 loop is CASSDSSGRYTDTQYF. The DNA of the CDR3 is TGTGCCAGCAGCGATTCTAGCGGGAGGTATACAGATACGCAGTATTTT.

This clone was detected only once. The chain employs TRBV4-2 and TRBJ2-5; 10 bases are shared with TRBD2. Germline lookup yields CDR1 LGHNA and CDR2 YNFKEQ. The CDR3 is made up of 16 amino acids. Trimming cost V 4 bases and J 0 bases; bases outside gene matches: 5. This chain's CDR3 is CASSPRTSGYQETQYF. The DNA for the CDR3 is TGTGCCAGCAGCCCACGGACTAGCGGATACCAAGAGACCCAGTACTTC.

The V gene is TRBV6-5, the J gene TRBJ1-1; unclear D gene. The CDR3 is 13 residues long. The germline gives CDR1 MNHEY, CDR2 SVGAGI. V was pared by 6 bases and J by 7 bases, with 15 bases between. The CDR3 spells CASSRTYDLEAFF. In nucleotides, the CDR3 is TGTGCCAGCAGCCGGACGTACGACCTTGAAGCTTTCTTT.

The chain is built from TRBV24-1 and TRBJ1-2; the D is unclear. This CDR3 has 12 residues. Germline CDR1 is KGHDR and CDR2 is SFDVKD. The ends were cut back, 7 bases at V and 2 bases at J, with 7 bases in the middle. The CDR3, as DNA: TGTGCCACCAGAGCAGGAAACTATGGCTACACCTTC. Amino acids: CATRAGNYGYTF.

This sequence joins TRBV21-1 and TRBJ1-5. TRBV21-1 constitutes a pseudogene. The CDR3 spans 13 residues. This chain's CDR3 is CASSIGENQPQHF. The CDR3 DNA reads TGTGCCAGCAGCATCGGGGAGAATCAGCCCCAGCATTTT.

The chain is built from TRBV9 and TRBJ1-2; D may be TRBD1 (5 bases). V shed 0 bases and J shed 4 bases, with 13 bases lying between them. This CDR3 is 15 amino acids long. Germline CDR1 and CDR2: SGDLS and YYNGEE. CDR3 amino acids: CASSVEGRGSYGYTF. The DNA for the CDR3 is TGTGCCAGCAGCGTAGAGGGGCGGGGTAGCTATGGCTACACCTTC.

The rearrangement uses TRBV29-1 and TRBJ1-2; 11 bases map to TRBD1. Unmatched junction bases numbered 12, after V lost 4 bases and J lost 5 bases. There are 16 residues in the CDR3. Looked up from germline, CDR1 is SQVTM and CDR2 is ANQGSEA. The CDR3 spells CSVVVGKGQGAYGYTF. For the CDR3, the DNA is TGCAGCGTTGTAGTGGGCAAAGGACAGGGGGCATATGGCTACACCTTC.

CDR3 DNA sequence: TGCGCCAGCAGCTGGGACAGCCGCACAGATACGCAGTATTTT. This gives the protein CASSWDSRTDTQYF. The J gene is TRBJ2-3, the V gene TRBV5-1, with 7 bases aligning to TRBD1. The CDR3 spans 14 residues. Germline CDR1 is SGHRS and CDR2 is YFSETQ. J gave up 1 base and V 3 bases, and 2 bases lay outside the gene matches. Full variable domain (rest looked up from reference TRBV5-1 and TRBJ2-3): KAGVTQTPRYLIKTRGQQVTLSCSPISGHRSVSWYQQTPGQGLQFLFEYFSETQRNKGNFPGRFSGRQFSNSRSEMNVSTLELGDSALYLCASSWDSRTDTQYFGPGTRLTVL.

V and J are TRBV7-3 and TRBJ2-5; no clear D gene. V lost 3 bases and J 2 bases, leaving 7 bases between the germline ends. This CDR3 contains 13 residues. The germline CDR1 and CDR2 sequences are SGHTA and FQGTGA. DNA of the CDR3: TGTGCCAGCAGCTTCGGCACACAAGAGACCCAGTACTTC. Translating it yields CASSFGTQETQYF.

The V call is TRBV4-2, the J call TRBJ1-5, with D uncertain. With 0 bases removed from V and 1 base from J, the gap between germline ends came to 7 bases. In germline, CDR1 is LGHNA, CDR2 YNFKEQ. The CDR3 is 15 amino acids. The CDR3 region has the DNA TGTGCCAGCAGCCAAGATTACAGCAGCAATCAGCCCCAGCATTTT. It encodes CASSQDYSSNQPQHF.

The V call is TRBV7-7, the J call TRBJ2-7, with 7 bases aligning to TRBD2. V lost 5 bases to trimming and J lost 3 bases; unmatched junction nucleotides: 7. Germline CDR1 reads SSHAT; CDR2 reads FNYEAQ (reference sequence). The CDR3 runs to 14 residues. As DNA, the CDR3 is TGTGCCAGCAGCCCCTCGCGGGGGAGCTACGAGCAGTACTTC. It encodes CASSPSRGSYEQYF.